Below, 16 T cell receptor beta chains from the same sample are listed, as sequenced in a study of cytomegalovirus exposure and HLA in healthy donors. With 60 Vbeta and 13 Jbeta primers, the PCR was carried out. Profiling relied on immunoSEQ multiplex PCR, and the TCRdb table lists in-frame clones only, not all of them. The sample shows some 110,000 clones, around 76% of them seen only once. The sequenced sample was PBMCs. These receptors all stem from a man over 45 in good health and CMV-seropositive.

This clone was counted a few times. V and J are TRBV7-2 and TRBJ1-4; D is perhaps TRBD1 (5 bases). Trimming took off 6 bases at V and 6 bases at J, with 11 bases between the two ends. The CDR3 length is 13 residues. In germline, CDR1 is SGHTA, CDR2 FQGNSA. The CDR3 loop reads CASSRGVDEKLFF. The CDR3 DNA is TGTGCCAGCAGTCGGGGGGTGGATGAAAAACTGTTTTTT.

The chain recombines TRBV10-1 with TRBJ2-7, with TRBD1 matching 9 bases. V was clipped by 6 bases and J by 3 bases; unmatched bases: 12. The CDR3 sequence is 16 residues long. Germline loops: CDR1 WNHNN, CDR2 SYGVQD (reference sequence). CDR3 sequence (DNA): TGCGCCAGCAGCTATAGCCCGGGACAGGGTTTCTACGAGCAGTACTTC. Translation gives CASSYSPGQGFYEQYF.

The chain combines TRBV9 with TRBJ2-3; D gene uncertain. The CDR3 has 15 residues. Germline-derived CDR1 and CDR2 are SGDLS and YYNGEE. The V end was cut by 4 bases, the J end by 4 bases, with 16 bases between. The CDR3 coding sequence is TGTGCCAGCAGCCCTCTAGATGATTTTCCAGATACGCAGTATTTT. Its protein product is CASSPLDDFPDTQYF.

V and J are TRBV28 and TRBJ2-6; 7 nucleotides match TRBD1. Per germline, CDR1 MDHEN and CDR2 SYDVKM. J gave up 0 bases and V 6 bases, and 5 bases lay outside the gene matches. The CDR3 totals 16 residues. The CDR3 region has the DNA TGTGCCAGCAGCACAGGGGACGACTCTGGGGCCAACGTCCTGACTTTC. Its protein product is CASSTGDDSGANVLTF.

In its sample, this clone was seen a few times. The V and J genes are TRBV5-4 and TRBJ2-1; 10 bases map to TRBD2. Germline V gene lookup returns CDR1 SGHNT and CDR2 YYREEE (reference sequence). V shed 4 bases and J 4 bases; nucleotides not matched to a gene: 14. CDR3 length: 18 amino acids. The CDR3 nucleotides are TGTGCCAGCAGCACGATCCTCATAGCGGGGGGTAGTTACAATGAGCAGTTCTTC. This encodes CASSTILIAGGSYNEQFF.

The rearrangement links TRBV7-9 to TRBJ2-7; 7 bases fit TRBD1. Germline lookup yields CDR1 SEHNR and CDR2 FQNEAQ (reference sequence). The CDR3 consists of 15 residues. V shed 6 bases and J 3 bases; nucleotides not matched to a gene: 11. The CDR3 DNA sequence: TGTGCCAGCAGTTCTGCAGGGGGAACCTACTACGAGCAGTACTTC. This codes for CASSSAGGTYYEQYF.

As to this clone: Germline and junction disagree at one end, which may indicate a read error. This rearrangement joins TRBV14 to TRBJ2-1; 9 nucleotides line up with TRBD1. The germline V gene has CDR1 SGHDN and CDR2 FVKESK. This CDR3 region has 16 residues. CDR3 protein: CASRQAGQGSYNEQFF. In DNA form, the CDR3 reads TGTGCCAGCAGGCAAGCGGGACAGGGTTCCTACAATGAGCAGTTCTTC.

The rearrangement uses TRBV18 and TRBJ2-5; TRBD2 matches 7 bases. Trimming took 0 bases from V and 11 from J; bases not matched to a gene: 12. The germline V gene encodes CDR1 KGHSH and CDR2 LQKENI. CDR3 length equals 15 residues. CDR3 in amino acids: CASSPPSQRDWEQYF. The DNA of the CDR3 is TGTGCCAGCTCACCACCGTCCCAGCGGGACTGGGAGCAGTACTTC.

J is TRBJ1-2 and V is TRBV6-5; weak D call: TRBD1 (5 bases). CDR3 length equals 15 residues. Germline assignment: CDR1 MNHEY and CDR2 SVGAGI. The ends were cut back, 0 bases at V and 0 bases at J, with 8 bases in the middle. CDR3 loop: CASSYSQGTNYGYTF. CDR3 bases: TGTGCCAGCAGTTACTCCCAGGGAACTAACTATGGCTACACCTTC.

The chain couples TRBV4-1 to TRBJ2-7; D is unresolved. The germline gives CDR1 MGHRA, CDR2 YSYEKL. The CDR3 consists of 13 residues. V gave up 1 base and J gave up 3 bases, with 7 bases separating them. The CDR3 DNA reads TGCGCCAGCAGCCAAGCGGTGAACTACGAGCAGTACTTC. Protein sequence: CASSQAVNYEQYF.

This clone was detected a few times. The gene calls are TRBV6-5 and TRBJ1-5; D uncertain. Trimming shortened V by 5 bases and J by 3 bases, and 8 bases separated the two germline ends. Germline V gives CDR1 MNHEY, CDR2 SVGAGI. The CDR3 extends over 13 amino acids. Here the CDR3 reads CASSGHFNQPQHF. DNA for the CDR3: TGTGCCAGCAGTGGGCATTTCAATCAGCCCCAGCATTTT.

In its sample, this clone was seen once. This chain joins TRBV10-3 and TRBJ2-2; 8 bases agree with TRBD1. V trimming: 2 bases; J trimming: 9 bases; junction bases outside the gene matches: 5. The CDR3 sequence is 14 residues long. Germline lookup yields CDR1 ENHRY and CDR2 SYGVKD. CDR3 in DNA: TGTGCCATCAGTGAGGGACAGGGCGACAGGGAGCTGTTTTTT. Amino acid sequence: CAISEGQGDRELFF.

The CDR3: CASSFIRGGSVAYEQYF. CDR3 bases: TGTGCCAGCAGTTTCATTCGGGGTGGTAGCGTAGCCTACGAGCAGTACTTC. The J gene is TRBJ2-7, the V gene TRBV27, with D tentatively TRBD2 (5 bases). The CDR3 totals 17 residues. CDR1 and CDR2 from the germline V gene are MNHEY and SMNVEV (reference sequence). V was clipped by 3 bases and J by 2 bases, with 20 bases between them.

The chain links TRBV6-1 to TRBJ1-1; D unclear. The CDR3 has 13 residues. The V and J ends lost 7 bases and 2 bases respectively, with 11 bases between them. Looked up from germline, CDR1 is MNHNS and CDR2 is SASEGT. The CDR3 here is CASTSGENTEAFF. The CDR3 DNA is TGTGCCAGCACATCTGGAGAAAACACTGAAGCTTTCTTT.

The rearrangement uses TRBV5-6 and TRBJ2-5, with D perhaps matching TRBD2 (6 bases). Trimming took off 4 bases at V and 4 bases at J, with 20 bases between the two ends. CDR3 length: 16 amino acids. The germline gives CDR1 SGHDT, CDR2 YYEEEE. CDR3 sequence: CASSPYLRGGVETQYF. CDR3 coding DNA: TGTGCCAGCAGCCCCTACCTTCGCGGAGGGGTAGAGACCCAGTACTTC.

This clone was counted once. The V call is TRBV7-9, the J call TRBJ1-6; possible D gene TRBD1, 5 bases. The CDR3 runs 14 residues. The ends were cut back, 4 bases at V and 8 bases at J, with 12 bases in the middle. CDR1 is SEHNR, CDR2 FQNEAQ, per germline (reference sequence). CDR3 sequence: CASSSLGGDSPLHF. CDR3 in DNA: TGTGCCAGCAGCTCACTGGGGGGGGATTCACCCCTCCACTTT. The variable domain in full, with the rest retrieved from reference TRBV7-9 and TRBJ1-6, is DTGVSQNPRHKITKRGQNVTFRCDPISEHNRLYWYRQTLGQGPEFLTYFQNEAQLEKSRLLSDRFSAERPKGSFSTLEIQRTEQGDSAMYLCASSSLGGDSPLHFGNGTRLTVT.